The 30 T cell receptor beta chains below come from one sample, sequenced in a study of blood T cell repertoires in COVID-19 (dated by TCRdb to between 2020 and 2021). The library was produced with the immunoSEQ multiplex PCR assay. TCRdb retrieved this table from immuneACCESS and kept in-frame rearrangements only. Not all clones are present; in checked studies, unresolved V genes account for under half, and no reason is known for the remainder. Present in this sample are approximately 150,000 clones, approximately 90% of which were seen just once. Less than 5.5% of the sample lies in the top ten. The sequenced sample consisted of peripheral blood. Every receptor here comes from a human donor in a cohort sampled during active COVID-19.

This clone was seen a single time. The sample holds other DNA sequences that translate to the same CDR3. The chain links TRBV11-3 to TRBJ2-7; 8 positions agree with TRBD2. This CDR3 has 14 amino acids. V lost 4 bases, J lost 0 bases, and 2 bases stayed unmatched. Germline-derived CDR1 and CDR2 are SGHNT and YENEEA. The chain's CDR3 is CASSSLAGSYEQYF. CDR3 nucleotide sequence: TGTGCCAGCAGCTCCCTAGCGGGCTCCTACGAGCAGTACTTC.

This chain links TRBV18 with TRBJ1-4; D not certain. The CDR3 contains 17 residues. The V and J ends lost 2 bases and 4 bases respectively, with 17 bases between them. Germline CDR1 KGHSH, CDR2 LQKENI. CDR3 sequence: CASSPVAASVFNEKLFF. The CDR3 nucleotides read TGTGCCAGCTCACCAGTGGCCGCCTCCGTCTTTAATGAAAAACTGTTTTTT.

The chain combines TRBV6-1 with TRBJ2-5; 7 positions match TRBD1. The germline CDR1 and CDR2 sequences are MNHNS and SASEGT. V lost 2 bases and J lost 1; bases outside the gene matches: 7. The CDR3 runs to 16 residues. This CDR3 reads CASSEFLGGPQETQYF. The CDR3 DNA reads as TGTGCCAGCAGTGAATTCTTAGGGGGCCCCCAAGAGACCCAGTACTTC.

This clone was counted a single time. The V gene is TRBV5-8, the J gene TRBJ1-5; perhaps TRBD1 as D (5 bases). V lost 0 bases and J 2 bases, leaving 6 bases between the germline ends. The CDR3 consists of 14 residues. Germline loops: CDR1 SGHTS, CDR2 YDEGEE. CDR3: CASSLVGGNQPQHF. For the CDR3, the DNA is TGTGCCAGCAGCTTGGTAGGGGGCAATCAGCCCCAGCATTTT.

DNA for the CDR3: TGTGCCAGCAGGGACAGCTACGAGCAGTACTTC. This sequence encodes CASRDSYEQYF. This chain uses TRBV6-5 with TRBJ2-7, with D possibly TRBD1 on 6 matching bases. This CDR3 is built from 11 residues. Germline V lookup: CDR1 MNHEY, CDR2 SVGAGI. Trimming cost V 6 bases and J 3 bases, with 6 bases left between them.

This rearrangement joins TRBV7-9 to TRBJ2-2; 9 positions agree with TRBD2. V shed 5 bases and J 1 base; nucleotides not matched to a gene: 5. The CDR3 has 16 residues. Germline V CDR1 and CDR2: SEHNR, FQNEAQ (reference sequence). As DNA, the CDR3 is TGTGCCAGCAGCCGTAGCGGGAGTGTGAACACCGGGGAGCTGTTTTTT. Translation gives CASSRSGSVNTGELFF.

In nucleotides, the CDR3 is TGTGCCAGCAGCCAAGCAGTCACCTCAGAAGCTTTCTTT. This gives the protein CASSQAVTSEAFF. The V and J genes are TRBV14 and TRBJ1-1; D is unresolved. Per germline, CDR1 SGHDN and CDR2 FVKESK. Trimming pared 1 base from V and 8 bases from J, leaving 11 bases between. This CDR3 is built from 13 residues.

V usage is TRBV7-9 and J usage is TRBJ1-2; 12 bases agree with TRBD1. Losses at the gene ends were 5 bases for V and 7 bases for J; bases not matched to a gene: 8. CDR1 and CDR2 from the germline V gene are SEHNR and FQNEAQ (reference sequence). The CDR3 spans 15 residues. The CDR3 coding sequence is TGTGCCAGCAGCGTCCCGGGACAGGGGGCTTTTGGCTACACCTTC. Protein: CASSVPGQGAFGYTF.

This clone was recorded only once. J is TRBJ1-1 and V is TRBV5-4, with a tentative D call TRBD1 (5 bases). Trimming cost V 0 bases and J 4 bases, with 10 bases left between them. Germline V gene sequence: CDR1 SGHNT, CDR2 YYREEE (reference sequence). This CDR3 region has 14 residues. CDR3 bases: TGTGCCAGCAGCTTGGGTAGGGGTCCCACTGAAGCTTTCTTT. Its protein is CASSLGRGPTEAFF.

This chain links TRBV6-6 with TRBJ2-7; D may be TRBD1 (5 bases). The germline V gene has CDR1 MNHNY and CDR2 SVGAGI (reference sequence). Trimming removed 6 bases from V and 4 bases from J, with 13 bases in between. The length of the CDR3 is 13 residues. In nucleotides, the CDR3 is TGTGCCAGCAGGACAGTGGCAGGATACGAGCAGTACTTC. This sequence encodes CASRTVAGYEQYF.

This clone was seen only once. This CDR3 is CASSSGPGGVRGYTF. CDR3 DNA sequence: TGTGCCAGCAGCTCCGGACCGGGGGGGGTGCGAGGCTACACCTTC. J is TRBJ1-2 and V is TRBV11-2; a possible D gene is TRBD1 (5 bases). The germline CDR1 and CDR2 sequences are SGHAT and FQNNGV. The CDR3 is made up of 15 amino acids. The ends were cut back, 4 bases at V and 8 bases at J, with 20 bases in the middle.

This sequence joins TRBV28 and TRBJ1-4; TRBD1 matches 8 bases. Germline CDR1 and CDR2: MDHEN and SYDVKM. The length of the CDR3 is 14 residues. With 7 bases clipped from V and 8 bases from J, the junction kept 9 bases outside the gene matches. Written as DNA, the CDR3 is TGTGCCAGCAACCCGACAGGGGAAAAGGAAAAACTGTTTTTT. Its translation is CASNPTGEKEKLFF. Together with reference TRBV28 and TRBJ1-4, the CDR3 gives the full variable domain: DVKVTQSSRYLVKRTGEKVFLECVQDMDHENMFWYRQDPGLGLRLIYFSYDVKMKEKGDIPEGYSVSREKKERFSLILESASTNQTSMYLCASNPTGEKEKLFFGSGTQLSVL.

The chain joins TRBV5-1 to TRBJ2-1; the match to TRBD1 covers 10 bases. The CDR3 loop spans 15 amino acids. Germline values: CDR1 SGHRS, CDR2 YFSETQ. J was trimmed by 7 bases and V by 4 bases; bases with no gene match: 8. The CDR3 DNA reads TGCGCCAGCAGCCCGGAGGGACAGGGGATTAATGAGCAGTTCTTC. It yields the protein CASSPEGQGINEQFF.

CDR3 region: CASSQVAGDYNEQFF. The CDR3, as DNA: TGCGCCAGCAGCCAAGTAGCGGGGGACTACAATGAGCAGTTCTTC. The chain carries TRBV5-1 and TRBJ2-1, with 9 positions matching TRBD2. This CDR3 region has 15 residues. With V trimmed by 4 bases and J by 3 bases, 5 bases remained unmatched. Germline V gene data show CDR1 as SGHRS and CDR2 as YFSETQ.

The chain recombines TRBV9 with TRBJ1-6; 7 nucleotides match TRBD1. Germline loops: CDR1 SGDLS, CDR2 YYNGEE. The CDR3 is 17 amino acids. V dropped 4 bases and J dropped 10; count of bases not matched to a gene: 17. This CDR3 reads CASSPSYHKGATSPLHF. CDR3 bases: TGTGCCAGCAGCCCCAGCTATCATAAGGGGGCTACATCACCCCTCCACTTT.

V is TRBV7-6 and J is TRBJ2-1; TRBD2 matches 12 bases. V lost 1 base, J lost 6 bases, and 4 bases stayed unmatched. Germline V gene lookup returns CDR1 SGHVS and CDR2 FNYEAQ. There are 16 residues in the CDR3. This chain's CDR3 is CASSLGLAGVGNEQFF. Here the CDR3 DNA reads TGTGCCAGCAGCTTAGGACTAGCGGGAGTTGGCAATGAGCAGTTCTTC.

This chain connects TRBV28 to TRBJ1-6; weak D call: TRBD1 (5 bases). V lost 2 bases, J lost 5 bases, and 13 bases lay in between. The CDR3 runs 16 residues. CDR1 is MDHEN, CDR2 SYDVKM, per germline. CDR3 DNA: TGTGCCAGCAGTTTAATGGCAGGGAGGAATAATTCACCCCTCCACTTT. Encoded protein: CASSLMAGRNNSPLHF.

This chain joins TRBV5-1 and TRBJ1-2; possibly TRBD1 for D (5 bases). CDR3 size: 16 residues. The germline V gene encodes CDR1 SGHRS and CDR2 YFSETQ. V was pared by 0 bases and J by 2 bases, with 14 bases between. CDR3 residues: CASSLAGQGGNYGYTF. Here the CDR3 DNA reads TGCGCCAGCAGCTTGGCCGGGCAGGGTGGGAACTATGGCTACACCTTC.

The V call is TRBV29-1, the J call TRBJ2-7, with D perhaps matching TRBD2 (7 bases). V shed 6 bases and J shed 7 bases, with 13 bases lying between them. This CDR3 region has 11 residues. Germline V gives CDR1 SQVTM, CDR2 ANQGSEA. Here the CDR3 reads CSVRGADEQYF. As DNA, the CDR3 is TGCAGCGTCCGGGGGGCGGATGAGCAGTACTTC.

The chain combines TRBV28 with TRBJ1-1; no reliable D call. Germline V gene lookup returns CDR1 MDHEN and CDR2 SYDVKM. V was cut by 5 bases and J by 0 bases, with 16 bases left in between. This CDR3 has 16 residues. The CDR3 loop is CASSVYPGRLNTEAFF. CDR3 DNA: TGTGCCAGCAGTGTCTACCCAGGCAGACTGAACACTGAAGCTTTCTTT.

This chain connects TRBV3-1 (or the pseudogene TRBV3-2) to TRBJ1-1, with D tentatively TRBD1 (5 bases). V gave up 0 bases and J gave up 3 bases, with 11 bases separating them. The CDR3 runs 15 residues. Germline CDR1 and CDR2: LGHDT and YNNKEL (reference sequence). CDR3 sequence: CASSQERGVDTEAFF. The DNA for the CDR3 is TGTGCCAGCAGCCAAGAACGGGGGGTAGACACTGAAGCTTTCTTT.

The V call is TRBV29-1, the J call TRBJ1-5; 9 bases match TRBD1. Germline lookup yields CDR1 SQVTM and CDR2 ANQGSEA. This CDR3 has 13 amino acids. V lost 5 bases to trimming and J lost 7 bases; unmatched junction nucleotides: 6. Here the CDR3 DNA reads TGCAGCGTTAGGGACAGGGAGGACCAGCCCCAGCATTTT. Amino acids: CSVRDREDQPQHF.

CDR3: CASSLDGPKTGLETQYF. CDR3 nucleotides: TGTGCCAGCAGCTTAGACGGCCCCAAAACAGGGTTGGAGACCCAGTACTTC. The rearrangement joins TRBV11-3 to TRBJ2-5; TRBD1 is a possible D gene (6 bases). The CDR3 runs to 17 residues. V shed 0 bases and J shed 5 bases, with 19 bases lying between them. Germline CDR1 is SGHNT and CDR2 is YENEEA.

The genes are TRBV28 and TRBJ2-5, with 10 positions matching TRBD2. CDR1 and CDR2 (germline): MDHEN, SYDVKM. The length of the CDR3 is 20 residues. V trimming: 6 bases; J trimming: 4 bases; junction bases outside the gene matches: 23. The CDR3 spells CASSSLELAGPGTNPETQYF. The CDR3 region has the DNA TGTGCCAGCAGCTCTCTCGAACTAGCGGGGCCGGGGACGAATCCAGAGACCCAGTACTTC.

This clone was recorded only once. The chain employs TRBV20-1 and TRBJ1-1; D possibly corresponds to TRBD1 (5 bases). This CDR3 spans 11 amino acids. Trimming took off 0 bases at V and 7 bases at J, with 6 bases between the two ends. Germline CDR1 DFQATT, CDR2 SNEGSKA (reference sequence). CDR3 loop: CSAREGLEAFF. CDR3 sequence (DNA): TGCAGTGCTAGAGAGGGGCTTGAAGCTTTCTTT.

This chain connects TRBV28 to TRBJ1-3, with 7 bases matching TRBD1. The germline gives CDR1 MDHEN, CDR2 SYDVKM. Trimming took 5 bases from V and 0 from J; bases not matched to a gene: 7. The CDR3 contains 16 residues. This CDR3 is CASSLTDRFSGNTIYF. In DNA, the CDR3 is TGTGCCAGCAGTCTAACGGACAGGTTCTCTGGAAACACCATATATTTT.

The count of this clone is one. The rearrangement links TRBV11-3 to TRBJ2-3; maybe TRBD2 (6 bases). The CDR3 totals 13 residues. Deletions cut 5 bases from V and 5 bases from J, with 11 bases between. Germline CDR1 and CDR2: SGHNT and YENEEA. CDR3 sequence: CASSLLAGDTQYF. CDR3 coding DNA: TGTGCCAGCAGCCTACTAGCTGGAGATACGCAGTATTTT.

The chain recombines TRBV6-5 with TRBJ2-7; D perhaps matches TRBD2 (5 bases). The CDR3 runs 11 residues. V shed 5 bases and J shed 3 bases, with 5 bases lying between them. Looked up from germline, CDR1 is MNHEY and CDR2 is SVGAGI. The CDR3 nucleotides are TGTGCCAGCAGTCGGGACTACGAGCAGTACTTC. This sequence encodes CASSRDYEQYF.

The V and J genes are TRBV5-1 and TRBJ1-6, with unresolved D. V shed 0 bases and J shed 7 bases, with 8 bases lying between them. Germline V gene lookup returns CDR1 SGHRS and CDR2 YFSETQ. This CDR3 has 14 amino acids. The DNA of the CDR3 is TGCGCCAGCAGCTTGGCGGGGTCCAATTCACCCCTCCACTTT. Amino acids: CASSLAGSNSPLHF.

V usage is TRBV5-6 and J usage is TRBJ2-7; 9 bases are a match to TRBD1. The length of the CDR3 is 15 residues. The germline CDR1 and CDR2 sequences are SGHDT and YYEEEE. V shed 4 bases, J shed 2 bases, and the junction held 7 bases outside the gene matches. Here the CDR3 reads CASSRRTGATYEQYF. The DNA of the CDR3 is TGTGCCAGCAGCCGCCGGACAGGGGCAACCTACGAGCAGTACTTC.